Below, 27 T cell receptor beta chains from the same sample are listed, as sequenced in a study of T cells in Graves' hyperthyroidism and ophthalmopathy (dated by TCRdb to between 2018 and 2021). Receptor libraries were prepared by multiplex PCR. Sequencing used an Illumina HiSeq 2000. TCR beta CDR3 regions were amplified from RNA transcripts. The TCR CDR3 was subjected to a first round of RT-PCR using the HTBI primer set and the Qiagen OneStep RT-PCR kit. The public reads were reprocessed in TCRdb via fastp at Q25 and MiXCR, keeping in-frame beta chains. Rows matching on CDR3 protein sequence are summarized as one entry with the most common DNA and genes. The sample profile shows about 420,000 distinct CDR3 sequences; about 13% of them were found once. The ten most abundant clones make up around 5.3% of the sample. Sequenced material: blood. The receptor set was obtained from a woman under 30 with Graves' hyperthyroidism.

The CDR3 nucleotides are TGTGCCAGCAGCTTAGGTCGAGCGGGGTACAATGAGCAGTTCTTC. Translated, it gives CASSLGRAGYNEQFF. The rearrangement joins TRBV7-2 to TRBJ2-1, with 7 bases lining up with TRBD2. This CDR3 contains 15 residues. V lost 1 base and J lost 4; bases outside the gene matches: 4. Germline values: CDR1 SGHTA, CDR2 FQGNSA.

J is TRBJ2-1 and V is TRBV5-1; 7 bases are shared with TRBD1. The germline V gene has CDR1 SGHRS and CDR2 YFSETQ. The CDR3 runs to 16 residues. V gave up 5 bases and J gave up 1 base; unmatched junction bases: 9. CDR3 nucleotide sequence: TGCGCCAGCAGAGTAAGACAGGGATCATCCTACAATGAGCAGTTCTTC. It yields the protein CASRVRQGSSYNEQFF.

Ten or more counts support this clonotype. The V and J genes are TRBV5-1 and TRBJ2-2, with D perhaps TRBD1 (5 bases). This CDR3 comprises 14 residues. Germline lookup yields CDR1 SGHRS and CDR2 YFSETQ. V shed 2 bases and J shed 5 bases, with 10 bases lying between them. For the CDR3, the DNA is TGCGCCAGCAGCTTACTACAGGAAACCGGGGAGCTGTTTTTT. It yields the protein CASSLLQETGELFF.

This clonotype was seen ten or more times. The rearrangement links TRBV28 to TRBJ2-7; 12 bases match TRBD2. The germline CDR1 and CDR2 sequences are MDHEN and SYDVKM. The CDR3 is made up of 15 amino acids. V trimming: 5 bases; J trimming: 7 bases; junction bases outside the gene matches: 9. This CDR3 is CASSPSSGRVLEQYF. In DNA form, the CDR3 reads TGTGCCAGCAGTCCCTCTAGCGGGAGGGTTCTGGAGCAGTACTTC.

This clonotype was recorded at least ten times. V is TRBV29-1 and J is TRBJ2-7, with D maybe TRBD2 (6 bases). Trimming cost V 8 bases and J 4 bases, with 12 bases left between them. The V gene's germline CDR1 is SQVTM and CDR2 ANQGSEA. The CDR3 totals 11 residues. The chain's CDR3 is CSTISGYEQYF. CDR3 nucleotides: TGCAGCACCATAAGCGGGTACGAGCAGTACTTC.

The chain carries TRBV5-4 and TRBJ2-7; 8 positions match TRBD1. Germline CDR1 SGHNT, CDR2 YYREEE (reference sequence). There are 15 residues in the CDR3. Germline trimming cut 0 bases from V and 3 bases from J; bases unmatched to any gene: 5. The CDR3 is CASSLETGAGYEQYF. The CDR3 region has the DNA TGTGCCAGCAGCTTGGAGACAGGGGCGGGCTACGAGCAGTACTTC. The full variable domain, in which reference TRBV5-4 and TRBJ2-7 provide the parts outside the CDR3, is ETGVTQSPTHLIKTRGQQVTLRCSSQSGHNTVSWYQQALGQGPQFIFQYYREEENGRGNFPPRFSGLQFPNYSSELNVNALELDDSALYLCASSLETGAGYEQYFGPGTRLTVT.

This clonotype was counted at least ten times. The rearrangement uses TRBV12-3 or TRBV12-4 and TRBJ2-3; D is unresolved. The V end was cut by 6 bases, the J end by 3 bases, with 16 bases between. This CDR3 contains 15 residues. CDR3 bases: TGTGCCAGCAGCCCTGATTTTAAGTCGACAGATACGCAGTATTTT. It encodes CASSPDFKSTDTQYF.

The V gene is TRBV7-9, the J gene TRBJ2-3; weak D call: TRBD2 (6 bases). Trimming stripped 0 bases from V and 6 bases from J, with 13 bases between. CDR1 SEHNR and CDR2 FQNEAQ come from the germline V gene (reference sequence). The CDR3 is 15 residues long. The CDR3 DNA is TGTGCCAGCAGCTTAGCCCGGGACTGGATGGATACGCAGTATTTT. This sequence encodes CASSLARDWMDTQYF.

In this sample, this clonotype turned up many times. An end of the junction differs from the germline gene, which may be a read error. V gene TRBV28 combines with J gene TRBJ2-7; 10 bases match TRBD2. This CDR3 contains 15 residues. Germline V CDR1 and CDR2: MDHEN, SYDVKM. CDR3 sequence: CASSAPSGSDYGQYF. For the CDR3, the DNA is TGTGCCAGCAGTGCCCCTAGCGGGAGTGACTACGGGCAGTACTTC. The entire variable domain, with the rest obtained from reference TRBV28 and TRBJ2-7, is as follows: DVKVTQSSRYLVKRTGEKVFLECVQDMDHENMFWYRQDPGLGLRLIYFSYDVKMKEKGDIPEGYSVSREKKERFSLILESASTNQTSMYLCASSAPSGSDYGQYFGPGTRLTVT.

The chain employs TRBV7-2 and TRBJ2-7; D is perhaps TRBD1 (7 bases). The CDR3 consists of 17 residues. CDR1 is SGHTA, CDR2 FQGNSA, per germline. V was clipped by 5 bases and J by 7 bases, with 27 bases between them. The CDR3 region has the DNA TGTGCCAGCAGCCAAGGGGGGTTCGTAGGGGGCTCAGGGGAGCAGTACTTC. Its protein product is CASSQGGFVGGSGEQYF.

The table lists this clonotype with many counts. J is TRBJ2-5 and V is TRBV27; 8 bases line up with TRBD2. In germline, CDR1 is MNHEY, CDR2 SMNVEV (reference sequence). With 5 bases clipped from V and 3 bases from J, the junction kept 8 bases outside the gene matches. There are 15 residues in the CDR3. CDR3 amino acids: CASSPLPAGEETQYF. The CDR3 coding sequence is TGTGCCAGCAGTCCGCTCCCAGCGGGAGAAGAGACCCAGTACTTC.

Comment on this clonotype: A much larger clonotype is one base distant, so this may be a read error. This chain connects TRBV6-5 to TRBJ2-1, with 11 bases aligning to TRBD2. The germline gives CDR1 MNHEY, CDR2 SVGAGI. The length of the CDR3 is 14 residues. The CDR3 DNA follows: TGTGTCAGCAGTAGTCGACTAGCGGGGAATGAGCAGTTCTTC. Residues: CVSSSRLAGNEQFF.

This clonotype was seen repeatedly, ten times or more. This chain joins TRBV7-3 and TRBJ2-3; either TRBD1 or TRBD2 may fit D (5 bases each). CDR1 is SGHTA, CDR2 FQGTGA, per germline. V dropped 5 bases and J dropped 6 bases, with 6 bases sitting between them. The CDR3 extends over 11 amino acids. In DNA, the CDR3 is TGTGCCAGCAGCGAGGGGGATACGCAGTATTTT. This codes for CASSEGDTQYF.

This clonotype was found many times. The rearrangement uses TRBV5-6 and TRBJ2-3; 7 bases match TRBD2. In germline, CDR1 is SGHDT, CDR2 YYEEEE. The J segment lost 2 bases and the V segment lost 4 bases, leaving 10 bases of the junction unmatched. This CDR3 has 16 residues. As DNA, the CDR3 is TGTGCCAGCAGCGGATTACTAGCGAGAGTCACAGATACGCAGTATTTT. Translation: CASSGLLARVTDTQYF. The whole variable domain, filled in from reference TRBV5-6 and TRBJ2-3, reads DAGVTQSPTHLIKTRGQQVTLRCSPKSGHDTVSWYQQALGQGPQFIFQYYEEEERQRGNFPDRFSGHQFPNYSSELNVNALLLGDSALYLCASSGLLARVTDTQYFGPGTRLTVL.

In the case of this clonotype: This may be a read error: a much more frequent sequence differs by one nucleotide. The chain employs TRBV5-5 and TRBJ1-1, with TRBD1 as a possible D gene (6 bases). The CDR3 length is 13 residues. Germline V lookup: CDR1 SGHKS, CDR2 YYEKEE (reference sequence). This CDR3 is CASSNNARDIALF. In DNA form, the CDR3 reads TGTGCCAGCAGCAATAATGCTCGGGACATAGCTCTCTTT. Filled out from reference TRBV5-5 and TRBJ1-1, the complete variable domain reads DAGVTQSPTHLIKTRGQQVTLRCSPISGHKSVSWYQQVLGQGPQFIFQYYEKEERGRGNFPDRFSARQFPNYSSELNVNALLLGDSALYLCASSNNARDIALFGQGTRLTVV.

DNA of the CDR3: TGCAGCGTTGAAAGGGGACTAGCGTGGAATGAGCAGTTCTTC. Encoded protein: CSVERGLAWNEQFF. The chain recombines TRBV29-1 with TRBJ2-1, with 10 bases identical to TRBD2. The J segment lost 7 bases and the V segment lost 2 bases, leaving 5 bases of the junction unmatched. The CDR3 extends over 14 amino acids. The V gene's germline CDR1 is SQVTM and CDR2 ANQGSEA.

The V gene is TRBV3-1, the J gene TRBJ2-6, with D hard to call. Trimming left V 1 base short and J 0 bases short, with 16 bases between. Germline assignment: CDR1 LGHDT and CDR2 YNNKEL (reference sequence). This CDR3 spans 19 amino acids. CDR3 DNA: TGTGCCAGCAGCCAAGTCCGCGCAAGGAGCAGCTCTGGGGCCAACGTCCTGACTTTC. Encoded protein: CASSQVRARSSSGANVLTF.

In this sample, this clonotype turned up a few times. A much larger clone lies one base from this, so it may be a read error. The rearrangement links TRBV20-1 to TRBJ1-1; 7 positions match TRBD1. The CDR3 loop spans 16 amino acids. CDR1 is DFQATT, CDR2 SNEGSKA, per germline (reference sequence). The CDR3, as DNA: TGCAGTGCTAGAGGGTCGACAGGGTGGGTGAACGCTGAAGCTTTCTTT. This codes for CSARGSTGWVNAEAFF.

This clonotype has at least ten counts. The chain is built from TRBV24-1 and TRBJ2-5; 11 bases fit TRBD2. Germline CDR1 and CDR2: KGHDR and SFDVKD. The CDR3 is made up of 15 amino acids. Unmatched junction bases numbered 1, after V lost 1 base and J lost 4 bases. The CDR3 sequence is CATSDFTSGRETQYF. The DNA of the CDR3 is TGTGCCACCAGTGATTTTACTAGCGGGAGAGAGACCCAGTACTTC.

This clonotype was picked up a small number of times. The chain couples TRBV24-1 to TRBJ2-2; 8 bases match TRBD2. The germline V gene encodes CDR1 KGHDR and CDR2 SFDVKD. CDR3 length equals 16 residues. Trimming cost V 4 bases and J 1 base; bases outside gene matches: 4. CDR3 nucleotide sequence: TGTGCCACCAGTGAGCCTACTAGCGGGAACACCGGGGAGCTGTTTTTT. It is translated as CATSEPTSGNTGELFF.

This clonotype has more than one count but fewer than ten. This CDR3 is CATSTVTAYGYTF. CDR3 nucleotide sequence: TGTGCCACCTCGACAGTAACGGCCTATGGCTACACCTTC. The V and J genes are TRBV19 and TRBJ1-2; D perhaps matches TRBD1 (5 bases). This CDR3 comprises 13 residues. Germline assignment: CDR1 LNHDA and CDR2 SQIVND (reference sequence). Trimming took off 10 bases at V and 4 bases at J, with 16 bases between the two ends.

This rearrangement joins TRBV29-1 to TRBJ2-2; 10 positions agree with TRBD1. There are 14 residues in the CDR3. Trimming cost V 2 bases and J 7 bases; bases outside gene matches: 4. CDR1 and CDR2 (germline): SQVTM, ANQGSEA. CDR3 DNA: TGCAGCGTTGAACGACAGGGGGCTTTCGGGGAGCTGTTTTTT. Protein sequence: CSVERQGAFGELFF.

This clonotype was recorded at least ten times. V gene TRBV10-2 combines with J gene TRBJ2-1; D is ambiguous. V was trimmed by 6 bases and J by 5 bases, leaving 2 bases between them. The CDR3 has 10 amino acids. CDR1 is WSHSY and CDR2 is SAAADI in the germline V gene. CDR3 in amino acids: CASSHNEQFF. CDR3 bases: TGCGCCAGCAGCCACAATGAGCAGTTCTTC.

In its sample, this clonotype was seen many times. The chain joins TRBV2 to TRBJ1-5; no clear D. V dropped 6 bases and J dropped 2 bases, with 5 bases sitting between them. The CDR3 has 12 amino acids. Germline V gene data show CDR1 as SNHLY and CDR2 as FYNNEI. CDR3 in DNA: TGTGCCAGCAGGGGTGGCAATCAGCCCCAGCATTTT. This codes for CASRGGNQPQHF.

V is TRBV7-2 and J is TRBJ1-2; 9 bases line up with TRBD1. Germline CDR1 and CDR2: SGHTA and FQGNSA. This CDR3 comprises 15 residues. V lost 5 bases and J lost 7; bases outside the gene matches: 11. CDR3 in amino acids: CASSLQGARGFGYTF. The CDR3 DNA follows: TGTGCCAGCAGCCTACAGGGGGCGCGAGGTTTTGGCTACACCTTC.

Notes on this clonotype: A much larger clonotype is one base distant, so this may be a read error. The CDR3: CASSLGVGRTTYEQHF. The CDR3 DNA sequence: TGTGCCAGCAGCTTAGGGGTCGGTCGGACGACCTACGAGCAGCACTTC. This rearrangement joins TRBV7-9 to TRBJ2-7; D remains unclear. The CDR3 loop spans 16 amino acids. Germline V lookup: CDR1 SEHNR, CDR2 FQNEAQ (reference sequence).

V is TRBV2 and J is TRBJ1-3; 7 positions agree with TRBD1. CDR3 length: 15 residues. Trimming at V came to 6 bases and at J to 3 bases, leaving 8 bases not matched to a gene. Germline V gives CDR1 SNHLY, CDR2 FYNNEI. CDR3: CASRGTAFLGNTIYF. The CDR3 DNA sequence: TGTGCCAGCAGGGGGACAGCTTTCCTTGGAAACACCATATATTTT.